This TCR beta chain is drawn from a study of T cell repertoires in cytomegalovirus infection. Study overall: Epitope selection comprised recently identified HLA-C-restricted CMV epitopes and well-studied HLA-B-restricted CMV epitopes. In public TCR beta signatures, there were indications of both CMV infection and matching HLA type.

In germline, CDR1 is DFQATT, CDR2 SNEGSKA (reference sequence). CDR3 length equals 13 residues. The V gene lost 6 bases and the J gene lost 3 bases, with 14 bases spanning the gap. Via MiXCR, TCRdb re-called the reads, giving one row per CDR3 protein. The sample carries roughly 730,000 distinct CDR3 sequences, around 35% recorded once. Study-wide points: HLA-C-restricted CMV clonotypes gave the most frequent clonotype in two of eight donors. Using cumulative public TCR beta family frequency, the authors identified those who carried CMV together with the relevant HLA.

A note on this clonotype: The target antigen is unknown.

This chain joins TRBV20-1 and TRBJ1-2; D is unclear. Sequenced here: cultured PBMCs, sampled from culture after CMV antigen stimulation. The origin of this receptor is a human donor in good health (CMV status not recorded). Some clones in this sample may be carry-over from other donors' samples. The CDR3 sequence is CSAPRLSDYGYTF. The CDR3 nucleotides read TGCAGTGCCCCTCGGCTCTCAGACTATGGCTACACCTTC.